These 30 T cell receptor beta chains were sequenced from one sample in a study of graft-versus-host responses after intestinal transplantation. Assay used: immunoSEQ multiplex PCR; TCRdb lists only in-frame clones, some missing. The sample lists more than 90,000 clones, around nine tenths seen once, with 0.2% to 0.25% in the top ten. These TCRs are of unknown antigen specificity. Source: unstimulated CD4+ T cells sorted from spleen or lymph node cells, taken before transplant. Every receptor here comes from a human donor who was the organ donor for an intestinal transplant.

The chain carries TRBV5-6 and TRBJ1-1; unclear D gene. The germline V and J ends were trimmed by 4 bases and 3 bases, with 22 bases remaining between them. The CDR3 is made up of 17 amino acids. From germline, CDR1 is SGHDT and CDR2 YYEEEE. CDR3 bases: TGTGCCAGCAGCCTCATGACTCTTCGGGAAAAAGACACTGAAGCTTTCTTT. Its protein is CASSLMTLREKDTEAFF.

This chain joins TRBV6-6 and TRBJ2-1; D perhaps matches TRBD1 (6 bases). This CDR3 region has 14 residues. The V end lost 10 bases, the J end lost 3 bases, and 16 bases lay between the germline ends. CDR1 MNHNY and CDR2 SVGAGI come from the germline V gene (reference sequence). The CDR3 DNA reads as TGTGCCACCAGCCCGGGGACAAACTACAATGAGCAGTTCTTC. It encodes CATSPGTNYNEQFF.

This rearrangement joins TRBV10-3 to TRBJ2-7, with a tentative D call TRBD1 (5 bases). The CDR3 runs 13 residues. Deletions cut 3 bases from V and 6 bases from J, with 12 bases between. Germline CDR1 ENHRY, CDR2 SYGVKD. CDR3 coding DNA: TGTGCCATCAGTGACCCGACAGCTAGCGAGCAGTACTTC. It translates to CAISDPTASEQYF.

The chain joins TRBV29-1 to TRBJ2-5, with TRBD2 matching over 10 bases. Trimming at V came to 2 bases and at J to 4 bases, leaving 1 base not matched to a gene. Germline CDR1 is SQVTM and CDR2 is ANQGSEA. The CDR3 is 13 amino acids. The CDR3 here is CSVELAGVETQYF. The CDR3 bases are TGCAGCGTTGAACTAGCGGGAGTAGAGACCCAGTACTTC.

V usage is TRBV7-8 and J usage is TRBJ2-3, with 11 bases matching TRBD2. From germline, CDR1 is SGHVS and CDR2 FQNEAQ. Trimming removed 5 bases from V and 1 base from J; junction bases left unmatched: 8. This CDR3 is built from 17 residues. This CDR3 reads CASSPKRLAGRTDTQYF. The DNA of the CDR3 is TGTGCCAGCAGCCCCAAGCGACTAGCGGGACGCACAGATACGCAGTATTTT.

This chain links TRBV4-1 with TRBJ2-1; 8 nucleotides agree with TRBD2. CDR3 length equals 15 residues. Germline V lookup: CDR1 MGHRA, CDR2 YSYEKL. J gave up 10 bases and V 1 base, and 9 bases lay outside the gene matches. As DNA, the CDR3 is TGCGCCAGCAGCCAAGTTGGGACTAGTGGGGTGGAGCAGTTCTTC. Protein product: CASSQVGTSGVEQFF.

J is TRBJ2-3 and V is TRBV19, with D unclear. Trimming shortened V by 1 base and J by 0 bases, and 8 bases separated the two germline ends. The CDR3 has 15 residues. Germline lookup yields CDR1 LNHDA and CDR2 SQIVND (reference sequence). CDR3 residues: CASSIGLGSTDTQYF. In nucleotides, the CDR3 is TGTGCCAGTAGTATAGGGCTAGGGAGCACAGATACGCAGTATTTT. Supplemented by reference TRBV19 and TRBJ2-3, the full variable domain reads DGGITQSPKYLFRKEGQNVTLSCEQNLNHDAMYWYRQDPGQGLRLIYYSQIVNDFQKGDIAEGYSVSREKKESFPLTVTSAQKNPTAFYLCASSIGLGSTDTQYFGPGTRLTVL.

This rearrangement joins TRBV19 to TRBJ1-3, with a weak D call TRBD1 (5 bases). The V end was cut by 6 bases, the J end by 4 bases, with 16 bases between. The CDR3 is 15 amino acids. In germline, CDR1 is LNHDA, CDR2 SQIVND (reference sequence). DNA of the CDR3: TGTGCCAGTAGCCCCGCTGAGGGGCGCGGAAACACCATATATTTT. Translated: CASSPAEGRGNTIYF.

J is TRBJ2-1 and V is TRBV6-6, with D possibly TRBD2 on 6 matching bases. With 7 bases removed from V and 0 bases from J, the gap between germline ends came to 13 bases. This CDR3 has 15 amino acids. Per the germline V gene, CDR1 is MNHNY and CDR2 is SVGAGI (reference sequence). The CDR3 region is CASNVREPSYNEQFF. The CDR3, as DNA: TGTGCCAGCAATGTGCGGGAACCCTCCTACAATGAGCAGTTCTTC.

This clone was observed a single time. The chain is built from TRBV9 and TRBJ2-1; D not resolved. V was clipped by 1 base and J by 5 bases, with 13 bases between them. CDR1 SGDLS and CDR2 YYNGEE come from the germline V gene. The CDR3 has 15 amino acids. The CDR3 here is CASSVSVQKDNEQFF. The CDR3, as DNA: TGTGCCAGCAGCGTATCAGTCCAAAAGGACAATGAGCAGTTCTTC.

The CDR3 region has the DNA TGTGCCAGTATCAGGGGGCGCGGCTATGGCTACACCTTC. Its translation is CASIRGRGYGYTF. V is TRBV19 and J is TRBJ1-2; 8 bases agree with TRBD1. This CDR3 comprises 13 residues. J was trimmed by 4 bases and V by 7 bases; bases with no gene match: 5. From germline, CDR1 is LNHDA and CDR2 SQIVND (reference sequence).

The chain employs TRBV9 and TRBJ2-1; 7 bases map to TRBD1. V lost 2 bases and J lost 6; bases outside the gene matches: 20. Germline V CDR1 and CDR2: SGDLS, YYNGEE. The CDR3 sequence is 19 residues long. The CDR3 loop is CASSVRDRENSWGLNEQFF. As DNA, the CDR3 is TGTGCCAGCAGCGTTAGGGACAGAGAAAATTCATGGGGCCTCAATGAGCAGTTCTTC.

The rearrangement joins TRBV30 to TRBJ2-7; 10 nucleotides match TRBD2. This CDR3 has 15 amino acids. The V segment lost 1 base and the J segment 7 bases; nucleotides outside the gene matches: 10. Germline CDR1 and CDR2: GTSNPN and SVGIG (reference sequence). CDR3 in DNA: TGTGCCTGGAGTGGAAGTAGGCTAGCGGGAGAAGAGCAGTACTTC. It is translated as CAWSGSRLAGEEQYF.

The V call is TRBV5-1, the J call TRBJ2-5; D gene ambiguous. The V gene lost 4 bases and the J gene lost 2 bases, with 9 bases spanning the gap. CDR1 SGHRS and CDR2 YFSETQ come from the germline V gene. The CDR3 extends over 13 amino acids. CDR3 loop: CASSVTPQETQYF. The CDR3 DNA reads TGCGCCAGCAGCGTGACCCCGCAAGAGACCCAGTACTTC.

This rearrangement joins TRBV28 to TRBJ1-2, with D perhaps TRBD1 (6 bases). Per the germline V gene, CDR1 is MDHEN and CDR2 is SYDVKM. The CDR3 is made up of 14 amino acids. V was pared by 3 bases and J by 4 bases, with 12 bases between. This CDR3 is CASSLEGGAYGYTF. The CDR3 bases are TGTGCCAGCAGTTTGGAGGGGGGGGCCTATGGCTACACCTTC.

This chain connects TRBV5-5 to TRBJ2-3; D is perhaps TRBD1 or TRBD2 (5 bases each). This CDR3 contains 14 residues. Germline CDR1 and CDR2: SGHKS and YYEKEE (reference sequence). V was shortened by 4 bases and J by 9 bases, with 18 bases between the two germline ends. This CDR3 reads CASSRERAPGTQYF. The CDR3 DNA is TGTGCCAGCAGCCGGGAAAGGGCCCCAGGGACGCAGTATTTT.

The rearrangement links TRBV9 to TRBJ2-7; TRBD1 matches at 10 bases. The V gene end was trimmed by 0 bases and the J gene end by 2 bases; junction bases not matched to a gene: 5. This CDR3 has 16 residues. Germline-derived CDR1 and CDR2 are SGDLS and YYNGEE. In DNA form, the CDR3 reads TGTGCCAGCAGCGTAGGACAGGGGGCAGTCCCCTACGAGCAGTACTTC. Encoded protein: CASSVGQGAVPYEQYF.

This clone appeared a single time. The chain carries TRBV12-5 and TRBJ1-3; D is perhaps TRBD1 (6 bases). Trimming cost V 4 bases and J 0 bases, with 10 bases left between them. CDR3 length: 15 residues. Germline V gene sequence: CDR1 LGHNT, CDR2 FRNRAP. In nucleotides, the CDR3 is TGTGCTAGTGGTTACGGGACAAACTCTGGAAACACCATATATTTT. Residues: CASGYGTNSGNTIYF.

Here the CDR3 reads CASSKGVRYEQYF. CDR3 DNA sequence: TGTGCCAGCAGTAAGGGGGTGCGCTACGAGCAGTACTTC. The V and J genes are TRBV28 and TRBJ2-7; weak D call: TRBD1 (6 bases). Trimming pared 5 bases from V and 3 bases from J, leaving 11 bases between. This CDR3 region has 13 residues. Germline V gene lookup returns CDR1 MDHEN and CDR2 SYDVKM.

The V gene is TRBV7-9, the J gene TRBJ2-5; 11 nucleotides align to TRBD2. Trimming removed 8 bases from V and 2 bases from J; junction bases left unmatched: 4. Germline V CDR1 and CDR2: SEHNR, FQNEAQ (reference sequence). This CDR3 spans 14 amino acids. DNA for the CDR3: TGTGCCAGCGGGGGACTAGCGGATCAAGAGACCCAGTACTTC. Protein: CASGGLADQETQYF. Variable domain in full (rest from reference TRBV7-9 and TRBJ2-5): DTGVSQNPRHKITKRGQNVTFRCDPISEHNRLYWYRQTLGQGPEFLTYFQNEAQLEKSRLLSDRFSAERPKGSFSTLEIQRTEQGDSAMYLCASGGLADQETQYFGPGTRLLVL.

The rearrangement uses TRBV2 and TRBJ2-3, with D possibly TRBD2 on 5 matching bases. Germline V gives CDR1 SNHLY, CDR2 FYNNEI. The CDR3 is 16 residues long. V lost 3 bases to trimming and J lost 2 bases, with 15 bases between them. The CDR3 spells CASSELSGKYTDTQYF. CDR3 bases: TGTGCCAGCAGTGAGTTGAGCGGAAAATACACAGATACGCAGTATTTT.

The chain uses TRBV19 and TRBJ2-7, with D unresolved. Germline assignment: CDR1 LNHDA and CDR2 SQIVND (reference sequence). The CDR3 has 14 amino acids. Trimming took off 1 base at V and 1 base at J, with 8 bases between the two ends. The DNA for the CDR3 is TGTGCCAGTAGTATAGGGACGGTTTCCTACGAGCAGTACTTC. It specifies CASSIGTVSYEQYF. Looking up the rest from reference TRBV19 and TRBJ2-7 gives the full variable domain: DGGITQSPKYLFRKEGQNVTLSCEQNLNHDAMYWYRQDPGQGLRLIYYSQIVNDFQKGDIAEGYSVSREKKESFPLTVTSAQKNPTAFYLCASSIGTVSYEQYFGPGTRLTVT.

The CDR3 DNA reads TGTGCCAGCAGCTTAGCGGGAGTAAGATTCTACGAGCAGTACTTC. Translation: CASSLAGVRFYEQYF. This sequence joins TRBV11-2 and TRBJ2-7; D is perhaps TRBD2 (6 bases). The germline V and J ends were trimmed by 1 base and 3 bases, with 13 bases remaining between them. Germline-derived CDR1 and CDR2 are SGHAT and FQNNGV. The CDR3 loop spans 15 amino acids.

For this clone: One end of the junction does not line up with germline, which may come from a read error. V and J are TRBV30 and TRBJ1-2, with D perhaps TRBD1 (5 bases). Germline V gives CDR1 GTSNPN, CDR2 SVGIG (reference sequence). The CDR3 runs 12 residues. CDR3 residues: CAWSFTQGIAYF. CDR3 DNA: TGTGCCTGGAGTTTCACCCAGGGAATTGCCTACTTC.

The rearrangement links TRBV5-1 to TRBJ2-1, with 9 bases identical to TRBD2. Per germline, CDR1 SGHRS and CDR2 YFSETQ. J was trimmed by 16 bases and V by 2 bases; bases with no gene match: 10. This CDR3 has 13 residues. The CDR3 sequence is CASSLQTSGEYFF. In DNA form, the CDR3 reads TGCGCCAGCAGCTTACAGACTAGCGGAGAATATTTCTTC.

CDR3 DNA sequence: TGTGCCAGCACAAGACTAGCGGGAGGAATCGGCGAGCAGTACTTC. Translated: CASTRLAGGIGEQYF. V gene TRBV28 combines with J gene TRBJ2-7; 13 bases are a match to TRBD2. Germline CDR1 is MDHEN and CDR2 is SYDVKM. This CDR3 has 15 residues. V lost 7 bases, J lost 6 bases, and 9 bases stayed unmatched.

This CDR3 is CASSSVAVTYEQYF. CDR3 in DNA: TGTGCCAGCAGCTCAGTAGCGGTCACCTACGAGCAGTACTTC. This sequence joins TRBV7-2 and TRBJ2-7, with a weak D call TRBD2 (6 bases). The V gene's germline CDR1 is SGHTA and CDR2 FQGNSA. The V end was cut by 4 bases, the J end by 2 bases, with 12 bases between. The CDR3 extends over 14 amino acids.

The gene calls are TRBV7-9 and TRBJ2-7; tentatively, D is TRBD2 (6 bases). Germline CDR1 reads SEHNR; CDR2 reads FQNEAQ (reference sequence). V was trimmed by 1 base and J by 6 bases, leaving 10 bases between them. The CDR3 contains 13 residues. The CDR3 sequence is CASSLGRGSEQYF. DNA of the CDR3: TGTGCCAGCAGCTTAGGGCGGGGATCCGAGCAGTACTTC.

This clone showed up just once. Here the CDR3 reads CASSVERAISPTGGNSPLHF. DNA of the CDR3: TGTGCCAGCAGCGTAGAACGGGCCATTAGCCCGACAGGGGGGAATTCACCCCTCCACTTT. The chain has TRBV9 and TRBJ1-6; TRBD1 agrees at 9 bases. Per germline, CDR1 SGDLS and CDR2 YYNGEE. The CDR3 has 20 amino acids. Unmatched junction bases numbered 17, after V lost 0 bases and J lost 7 bases.

This clone has only one observation. CDR3 residues: CASSQEEQGKETQYF. As DNA, the CDR3 is TGTGCCAGCAGCCAAGAGGAACAGGGGAAAGAGACCCAGTACTTC. This rearrangement joins TRBV4-2 to TRBJ2-5; 7 bases fit TRBD1. V lost 0 bases to trimming and J lost 3 bases; unmatched junction nucleotides: 4. Germline V CDR1 and CDR2: LGHNA, YNFKEQ. The CDR3 runs to 15 residues.